This is a list of T cell receptor beta chains from one sample in a study of blood T cell repertoires in COVID-19. Some clones are missing from TCRdb's copy, which holds only in-frame ones; the method was immunoSEQ multiplex PCR. The data show fewer than 50,000 clones, with about 90% seen just once and 4% to 5.5% held by the top ten. The specimen sequenced was peripheral blood. Receptors originate from a man between 60 and 70 years old with COVID-19, enrolled during active disease. CDR3s include the opening cysteine and the closing phenylalanine or tryptophan. Fields, in order: D gene, J gene, V gene, clone size, CDR3 protein, CDR3 DNA. The D gene is left open where the match is weak. The size entry is marked missing in some rows and otherwise reads once, few, many or a size class.

. TRBJ1-5 TRBV6-5 . CASRTGTSNQPQHF TGTGCCAGCAGGACCGGGACAAGCAATCAGCCCCAGCATTTT
. TRBJ1-4 TRBV5-1 . CASSLSQSNEKLFF TGCGCCAGCAGCTTAAGTCAGTCTAATGAAAAACTGTTTTTT
TRBD2 TRBJ2-2 TRBV9 . CASSPLAGVGTGELFF TGTGCCAGCAGCCCCCTAGCGGGAGTGGGGACCGGGGAGCTGTTTTTT
TRBD2 TRBJ2-2 TRBV7-9 once CASNLLAGTGELFF TGTGCCAGCAATCTCCTAGCGGGGACCGGGGAGCTGTTTTTT
TRBD2 TRBJ2-5 TRBV3-1/TRBV3-2 once CASSRTSGGETQYF TGTGCCAGCAGCCGGACTAGCGGCGGAGAGACCCAGTACTTC
. TRBJ2-3 TRBV24-1 . CATSVWAGGTDTQYF TGTGCCACCAGTGTCTGGGCCGGGGGTACAGATACGCAGTATTTT
. TRBJ2-7 TRBV24-1 . CATSDNRGGRSTSYEQYF TGTGCCACCAGTGATAACCGAGGGGGACGGAGTACCTCCTACGAGCAGTACTTC
. TRBJ2-2 TRBV7-3 . CASSPDRTNTGELFF TGTGCCAGCAGTCCCGACAGGACTAACACCGGGGAGCTGTTTTTT
TRBD1 TRBJ2-5 TRBV19 . CASSQGQGRQETQYF TGTGCCAGTAGTCAAGGACAGGGACGCCAAGAGACCCAGTACTTC
TRBD1 TRBJ1-2 TRBV7-9 . CASTVPGQGSGYTF TGTGCCAGCACCGTTCCGGGACAGGGCTCCGGCTACACCTTC
TRBD1 TRBJ1-6 TRBV9 once CASSVSERDRGQNSPLHF TGTGCCAGCAGCGTGTCTGAAAGGGACAGGGGGCAAAATTCACCCCTCCACTTT
TRBD1 TRBJ1-6 TRBV28 . CASSSDIRGFMTPLHF TGTGCCAGCAGCTCCGATATCAGGGGGTTCATGACACCCCTCCACTTT
TRBD2 TRBJ2-7 TRBV28 . CASIIPGGNEQYF TGTGCCAGCATCATCCCGGGGGGGAACGAGCAGTACTTC
TRBD2 TRBJ2-4 TRBV30 . CAWSVGTSGIQYF TGTGCCTGGAGTGTAGGGACTAGCGGGATTCAGTACTTC
. TRBJ2-7 TRBV28 . CASRGSTYEQYF TGTGCCAGCAGGGGCTCCACCTACGAGCAGTACTTC